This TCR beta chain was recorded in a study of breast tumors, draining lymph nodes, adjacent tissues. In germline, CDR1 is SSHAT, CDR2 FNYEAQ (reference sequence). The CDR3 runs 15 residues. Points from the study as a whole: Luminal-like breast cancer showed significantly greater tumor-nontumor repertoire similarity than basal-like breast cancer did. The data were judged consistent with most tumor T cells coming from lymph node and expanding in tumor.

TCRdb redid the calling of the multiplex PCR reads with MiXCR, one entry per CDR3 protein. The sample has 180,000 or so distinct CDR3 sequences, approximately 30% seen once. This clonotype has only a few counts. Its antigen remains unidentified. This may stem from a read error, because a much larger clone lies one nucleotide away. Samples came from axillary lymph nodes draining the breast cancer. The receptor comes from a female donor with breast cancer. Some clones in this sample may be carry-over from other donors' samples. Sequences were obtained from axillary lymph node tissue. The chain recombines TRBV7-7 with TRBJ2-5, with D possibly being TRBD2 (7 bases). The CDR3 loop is CASSLRGASQETQCF. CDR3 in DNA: TGTGCTAGCAGCTTACGGGGGGCAAGTCAAGAGACCCAGTGCTTC.